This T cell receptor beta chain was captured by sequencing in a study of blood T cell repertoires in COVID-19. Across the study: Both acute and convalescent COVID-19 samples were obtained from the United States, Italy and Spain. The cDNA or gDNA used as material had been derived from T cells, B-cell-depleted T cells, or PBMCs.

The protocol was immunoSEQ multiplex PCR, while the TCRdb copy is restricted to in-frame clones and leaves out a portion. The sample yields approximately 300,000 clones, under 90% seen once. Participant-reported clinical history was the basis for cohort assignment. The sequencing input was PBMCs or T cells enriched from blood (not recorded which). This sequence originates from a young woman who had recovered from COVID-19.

The CDR3 loop reads CASSQATSLGRVYTF. DNA of the CDR3: TGCGCCAGCAGCCAAGCGACATCGCTTGGGAGAGTCTACACCTTC. This chain joins TRBV4-1 and TRBJ1-2; D gene ambiguous. V was shortened by 1 base and J by 10 bases, with 19 bases between the two germline ends. Germline lookup yields CDR1 MGHRA and CDR2 YSYEKL. This CDR3 has 15 amino acids.